Sequencing of this T cell receptor (beta chain) was carried out in a study of post-analysis software for immune sequencing data. Study-level information: The disease courses spanned relapsing-remitting, secondary progressive and progressive-relapsing forms of multiple sclerosis. Study conclusions and caveats: Samples sharing a preparation batch grouped tightly together when assessed by F measure. Higher frequency in patients than in controls was seen for roughly five TRBV segments, with TRBV5-6, TRBV5-1 and TRBV20-1 among them. Relative to controls, patients with multiple sclerosis showed significantly lower normalized Chao1 diversity.

Unique molecular identifiers featured in each of the TCR beta cDNA libraries. Starting from around 0.96 to 9.9 million T cells, the study yielded 460,000 or so cDNA molecules. TCRdb re-derived calls from the PCR reads in MiXCR, one entry per CDR3 protein. The sample includes roughly 200,000 distinct CDR3 sequences, around 29% of them seen just once. CDR3 length: 15 residues. As to this clonotype: Antigen specificity is unknown. Given a much more abundant clone one base away, this may be a read error.

V usage is TRBV12-3 or TRBV12-4 and J usage is TRBJ2-4; the match to TRBD2 covers 9 bases. The end of the DNA is better explained by TRBJ2-7, so the J call may be wrong. Sequences were obtained from blood. The TCR sequence derives from a girl between 2 and 17 years old with multiple sclerosis. The DNA for the CDR3 is TGTGCCAGCAGTCCCCGGCTAGCGGGAAGGTGCGAGCAGTACTTC. Translated, it gives CASSPRLAGRCEQYF.